This note documents a single TCR beta chain sequence. The protocol was immunoSEQ multiplex PCR, while the TCRdb copy is restricted to in-frame clones and leaves out a portion. This table has approximately 20,000 clones, roughly 80% appearing once. This sample was taken from a study of control samples from healthy donors and cancer patients. In germline, CDR1 is SQVTM, CDR2 ANQGSEA. V was clipped by 7 bases and J by 6 bases, with 13 bases between them. The CDR3 has 13 amino acids. What was sequenced was PBMCs. This sequence joins TRBV29-1 and TRBJ1-6; possibly TRBD1 for D (5 bases). The sequence derives from a man aged 55 to 70 with colorectal cancer. The CDR3 protein is CSALQGPNSPLHF. CDR3 nucleotides: TGCAGCGCTCTCCAGGGCCCTAATTCACCCCTCCACTTT.